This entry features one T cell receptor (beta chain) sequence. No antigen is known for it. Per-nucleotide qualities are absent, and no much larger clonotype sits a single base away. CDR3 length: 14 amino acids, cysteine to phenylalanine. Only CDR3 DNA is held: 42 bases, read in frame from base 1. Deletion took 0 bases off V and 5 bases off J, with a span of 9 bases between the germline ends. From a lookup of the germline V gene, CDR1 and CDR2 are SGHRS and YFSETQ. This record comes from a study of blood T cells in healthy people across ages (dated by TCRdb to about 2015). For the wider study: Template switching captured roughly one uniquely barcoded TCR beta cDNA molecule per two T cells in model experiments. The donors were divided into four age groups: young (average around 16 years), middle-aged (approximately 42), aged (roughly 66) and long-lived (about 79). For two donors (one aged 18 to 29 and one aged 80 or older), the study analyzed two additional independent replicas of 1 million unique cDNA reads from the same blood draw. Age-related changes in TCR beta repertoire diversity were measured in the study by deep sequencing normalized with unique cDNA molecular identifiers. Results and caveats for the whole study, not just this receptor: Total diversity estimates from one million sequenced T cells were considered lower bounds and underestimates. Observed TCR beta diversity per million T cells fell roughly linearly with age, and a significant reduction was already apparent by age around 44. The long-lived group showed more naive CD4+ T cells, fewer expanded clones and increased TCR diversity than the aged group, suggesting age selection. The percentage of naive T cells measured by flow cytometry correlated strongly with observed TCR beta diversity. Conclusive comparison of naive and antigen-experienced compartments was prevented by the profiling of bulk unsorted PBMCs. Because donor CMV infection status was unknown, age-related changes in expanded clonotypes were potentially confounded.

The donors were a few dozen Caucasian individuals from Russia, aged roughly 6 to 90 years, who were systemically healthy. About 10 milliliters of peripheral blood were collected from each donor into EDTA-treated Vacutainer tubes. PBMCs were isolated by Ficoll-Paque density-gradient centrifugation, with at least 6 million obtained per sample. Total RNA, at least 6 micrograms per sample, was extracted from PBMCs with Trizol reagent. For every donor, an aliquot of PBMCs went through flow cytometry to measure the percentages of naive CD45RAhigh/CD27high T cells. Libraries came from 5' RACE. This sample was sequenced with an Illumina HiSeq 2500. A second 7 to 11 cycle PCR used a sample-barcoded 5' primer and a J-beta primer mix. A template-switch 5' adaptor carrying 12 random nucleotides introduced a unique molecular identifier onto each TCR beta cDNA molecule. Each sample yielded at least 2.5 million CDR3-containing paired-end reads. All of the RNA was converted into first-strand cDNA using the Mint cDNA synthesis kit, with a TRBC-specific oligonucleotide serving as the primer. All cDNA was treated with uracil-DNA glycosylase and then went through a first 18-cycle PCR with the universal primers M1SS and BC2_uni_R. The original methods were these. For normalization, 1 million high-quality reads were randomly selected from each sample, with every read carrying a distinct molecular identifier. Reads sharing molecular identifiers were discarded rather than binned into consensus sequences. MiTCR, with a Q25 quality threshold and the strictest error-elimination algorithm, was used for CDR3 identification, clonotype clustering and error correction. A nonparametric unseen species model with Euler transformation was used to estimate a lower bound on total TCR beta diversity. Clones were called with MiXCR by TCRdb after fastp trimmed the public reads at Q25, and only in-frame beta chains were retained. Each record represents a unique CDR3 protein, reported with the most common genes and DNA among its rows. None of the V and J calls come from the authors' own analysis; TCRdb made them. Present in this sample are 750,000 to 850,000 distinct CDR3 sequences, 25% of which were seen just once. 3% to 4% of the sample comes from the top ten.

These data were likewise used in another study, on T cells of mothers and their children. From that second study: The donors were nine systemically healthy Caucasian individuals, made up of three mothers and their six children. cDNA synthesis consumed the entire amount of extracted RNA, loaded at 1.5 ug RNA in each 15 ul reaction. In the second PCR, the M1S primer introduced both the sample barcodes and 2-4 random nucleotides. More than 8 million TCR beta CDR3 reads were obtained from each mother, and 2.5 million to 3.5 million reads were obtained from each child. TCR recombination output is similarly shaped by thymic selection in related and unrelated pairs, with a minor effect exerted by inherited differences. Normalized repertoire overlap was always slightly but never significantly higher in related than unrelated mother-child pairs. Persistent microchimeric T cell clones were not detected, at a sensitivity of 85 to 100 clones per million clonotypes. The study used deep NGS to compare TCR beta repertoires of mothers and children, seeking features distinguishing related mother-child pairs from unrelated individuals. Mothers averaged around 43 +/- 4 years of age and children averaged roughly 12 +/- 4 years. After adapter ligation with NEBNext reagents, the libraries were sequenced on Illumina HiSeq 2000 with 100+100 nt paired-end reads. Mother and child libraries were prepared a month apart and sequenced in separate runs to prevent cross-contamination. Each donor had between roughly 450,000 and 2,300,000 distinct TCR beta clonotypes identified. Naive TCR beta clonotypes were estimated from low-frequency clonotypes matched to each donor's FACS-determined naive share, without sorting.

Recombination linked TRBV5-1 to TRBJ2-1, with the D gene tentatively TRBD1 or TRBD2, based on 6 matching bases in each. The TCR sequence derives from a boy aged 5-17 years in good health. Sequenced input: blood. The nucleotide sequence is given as TGCGCCAGCAGCTTGGGGGGGGCTCACAATGAGCAGTTCTTC. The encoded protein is CASSLGGAHNEQFF.